The clone carrying this TCR beta chain came up a few times. Its antigen is currently unknown. The source of the sample is a study of cytomegalovirus exposure and HLA in healthy donors. Regarding the study as a whole: The authors later linked a missense DCLRE1C variant to TCR beta V- and J-gene trimming. The listing of roughly 160 TCR beta chains classed them as cytomegalovirus-associated. From TCR beta sequences, most subjects' HLA-A and HLA-B alleles were reportedly predicted accurately.

Trimming cost V 0 bases and J 1 base, with 13 bases left between them. The CDR3 is 16 residues long. Germline loops: CDR1 SGHNT, CDR2 YYREEE (reference sequence). Vbeta (60) and Jbeta (13) primers were used in the PCR. Original processing methods: Roughly 11 million of the 60 million to 80 million unique TCR beta chains counted in a later analysis were shared. Sequencing used immunoSEQ multiplex PCR; TCRdb keeps in-frame clones, though not all of them. That table is the source of V, J and clone size, and D and trimming were worked out from the DNA. The sample includes roughly 150,000 clones, roughly 75% of them seen just once.

The chain links TRBV5-4 to TRBJ1-1; tentative D call: TRBD1 (5 bases). The clonotype comes from a man in his late teens or twenties in good health and CMV-seropositive. Input material: PBMCs. CDR3 in amino acids: CASSLGFGGTNTEAFF. The CDR3 bases are TGTGCCAGCAGCTTGGGGTTCGGGGGGACGAACACTGAAGCTTTCTTT.